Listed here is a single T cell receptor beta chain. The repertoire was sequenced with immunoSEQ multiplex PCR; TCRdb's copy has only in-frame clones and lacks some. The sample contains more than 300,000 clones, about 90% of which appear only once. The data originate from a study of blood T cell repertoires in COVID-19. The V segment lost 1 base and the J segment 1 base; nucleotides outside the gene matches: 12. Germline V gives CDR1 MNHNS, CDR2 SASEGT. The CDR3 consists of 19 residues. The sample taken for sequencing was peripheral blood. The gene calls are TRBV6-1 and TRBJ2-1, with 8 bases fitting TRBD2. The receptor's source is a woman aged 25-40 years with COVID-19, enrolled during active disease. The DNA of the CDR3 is TGTGCCAGCAGTGAAGTACTACTAGCGGATTACCAATCCTACAATGAGCAGTTCTTC. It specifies CASSEVLLADYQSYNEQFF.